This T cell receptor beta chain was sequenced for a study of OX40 agonist ivuxolimab in advanced cancers. Study-level points and caveats: Expanded peripheral T cells had an undetermined antigen specificity.

CDR3 length: 14 residues. The V and J ends lost 4 bases and 2 bases respectively, with 12 bases between them. The germline V gene encodes CDR1 MNHNS and CDR2 SASEGT. About this clone itself: The target antigen is unknown.

Assay: immunoSEQ multiplex PCR; the TCRdb copy retains only in-frame clones and omits some. The top ten hold around 1.4% of the sample, which has tens of thousands of clones, roughly 90% seen once. The sequence was obtained from an adult with an advanced solid tumor such as melanoma, head and neck, liver or kidney cancer. The chain uses TRBV6-1 and TRBJ2-7; perhaps TRBD1 as D (6 bases). This specimen consisted of CD4+ or CD8+ T cells sorted from blood, obtained in a trial of the OX40 agonist ivuxolimab. CDR3 nucleotides: TGTGCCAGCAGTGTCCAGGGGTACCCCTACGAGCAGTACTTC. This translates into CASSVQGYPYEQYF.